Listed below are T cell receptor beta chains from one sample, sequenced in a study of long-term antiretroviral therapy in people with HIV. TCRdb's table, derived via immunoSEQ multiplex PCR, lists solely in-frame clones and lacks some. The table has 15,000 to 20,000 clones, roughly 80% seen once. The sample consisted of unsorted PBMCs, taken approximately 2.1 years before starting antiretroviral therapy. The source is a young man with HIV. CDR3s include the opening cysteine and the closing phenylalanine or tryptophan. Fields, in order: D gene, clone size, J gene, V gene, CDR3 protein, CDR3 DNA. A D gene is named only where the DNA matches it firmly. Clone size is given for some rows only: seen once, a few or many times, or a class if the clone is expanded.

>.|.|TRBJ2-7|TRBV7-2
CASSLDRPLLSEQYF
TGTGCCAGCAGCTTAGACAGGCCTCTATTGAGCGAGCAGTACTTC
>TRBD2|.|TRBJ2-3|TRBV2
CASNGLADTQYF
TGTGCCAGCAATGGACTAGCTGATACGCAGTATTTT
>TRBD2|.|TRBJ2-7|TRBV5-4
CASSLPAGVDGEQYF
TGTGCCAGCAGCTTGCCCGCGGGAGTGGACGGCGAGCAGTACTTC
>TRBD1|.|TRBJ2-3|TRBV5-4
CASGDGQGIADTQYF
TGTGCCAGCGGGGACGGACAGGGGATCGCAGATACGCAGTATTTT
>.|few|TRBJ1-1|TRBV18
CASSPSGVSTEAFF
TGTGCCAGCTCACCATCGGGCGTCTCCACTGAAGCTTTCTTT
>.|.|TRBJ1-4|TRBV6-6
CASSRGGEKLFF
TGTGCCAGCAGTCGGGGGGGTGAAAAACTGTTTTTT
>.|few|TRBJ2-7|TRBV5-1
CASSRPPSYEQYF
TGCGCCAGCAGTAGGCCTCCTTCCTACGAGCAGTACTTC
>TRBD2|.|TRBJ2-7|TRBV10-2
CASNGLAERGTYEQYF
TGCGCCAGCAACGGACTAGCCGAGAGGGGCACCTACGAGCAGTACTTC
>.|.|TRBJ2-7|TRBV10-1
CASSESIPAYEQYF
TGCGCCAGCAGTGAGAGCATACCGGCCTACGAGCAGTACTTC
>.|.|TRBJ1-3|TRBV29-1
CSVEEGYSIYGNTIYF
TGCAGCGTTGAAGAAGGGTACTCAATATACGGAAACACCATATATTTT
>.|.|TRBJ2-7|TRBV30
CAWGGVHGQLSYEQYF
TGTGCCTGGGGGGGGGTTCACGGACAGCTCTCCTACGAGCAGTACTTC
>TRBD1|few|TRBJ2-2|TRBV11-3
CASSRKQGLGGELFF
TGTGCCAGCAGCCGGAAACAGGGGCTCGGCGGGGAGCTGTTTTTT
>TRBD1|.|TRBJ2-7|TRBV27
CASSHNRGLGEQYF
TGTGCCAGCAGTCATAACAGGGGATTGGGGGAGCAGTACTTC
>TRBD1|.|TRBJ1-2|TRBV5-6
CASSLGTGSVGYTF
TGTGCCAGCAGCCTCGGGACAGGAAGTGTGGGCTACACCTTC
>.|.|TRBJ2-7|TRBV5-6
CASSLGGNPSYEQYF
TGTGCCAGCAGCTTAGGAGGGAATCCCTCCTACGAGCAGTACTTC
>.|.|TRBJ2-1|TRBV18
CASSPDLSLYNEQFF
TGTGCCAGCTCACCCGACTTATCTCTCTACAATGAGCAGTTCTTC
>TRBD1|.|TRBJ2-3|TRBV7-3
CASSPLRDRGRSDTQYF
TGTGCCAGCAGCCCCCTCCGGGACAGGGGGCGTTCAGATACGCAGTATTTT
>TRBD1|.|TRBJ1-1|TRBV27
CASTTTGYENTEAFF
TGTGCCAGCACAACGACAGGGTACGAAAACACTGAAGCTTTCTTT
>.|few|TRBJ1-2|TRBV19
CASNLGLSGYTF
TGTGCCAGTAACTTGGGACTCTCTGGCTACACCTTC
>.|.|TRBJ2-7|TRBV28
CASSRPGNSYEQYF
TGTGCCAGCAGTCGCCCCGGGAACTCCTACGAGCAGTACTTC
>TRBD1|.|TRBJ1-2|TRBV5-1
CASSSTDRGPDGYTF
TGCGCCAGCAGCTCGACGGACAGGGGACCAGATGGCTACACCTTC
>.|.|TRBJ1-2|TRBV6-1
CASSDWVGYGYTF
TGTGCCAGCAGTGATTGGGTTGGCTATGGCTACACCTTC
>.|.|TRBJ2-2|TRBV7-9
CASSPNTGHTANTGELFF
TGTGCCAGCAGCCCGAATACCGGACACACCGCGAACACCGGGGAGCTGTTTTTT
>.|few|TRBJ1-5|TRBV6-5
CASSHFGQWDQPQHF
TGTGCCAGCAGCCACTTTGGACAGTGGGATCAGCCCCAGCATTTT
>.|.|TRBJ2-5|TRBV28
CASVGQGFSQETQYF
TGTGCCAGCGTAGGGCAGGGGTTTTCTCAAGAGACCCAGTACTTC
>TRBD2|.|TRBJ2-3|TRBV7-9
CASSRGTSGGPGDTQYF
TGTGCCAGCAGCCGGGGGACTAGCGGGGGGCCGGGGGATACGCAGTATTTT
>TRBD2|.|TRBJ2-1|TRBV7-9
CASSLGLAGGYNEQFF
TGTGCCAGCAGCTTAGGACTAGCGGGGGGGTACAATGAGCAGTTCTTC
>.|.|TRBJ2-4|TRBV29-1
CSALAKNIQYF
TGCAGCGCCCTGGCCAAAAACATTCAGTACTTC
>.|.|TRBJ1-1|TRBV10-2
CASSLGSTEAFF
TGCGCCAGCAGTTTGGGGAGCACTGAAGCTTTCTTT
>TRBD2|.|TRBJ2-7|TRBV5-6
CASSLGLAGGLYEQYF
TGTGCCAGCAGCTTGGGGCTAGCGGGAGGGCTTTACGAGCAGTACTTC
>TRBD1|once|TRBJ1-2|TRBV28
CASSTGGGKRNGYTF
TGTGCCAGCAGCACAGGGGGCGGAAAACGTAATGGCTACACCTTC
>.|few|TRBJ2-1|TRBV28
CATLGYNEQFF
TGTGCCACTCTCGGTTACAATGAGCAGTTCTTC
>.|few|TRBJ2-3|TRBV19
CASMTIDTQYF
TGTGCCAGTATGACGATAGATACGCAGTATTTT
>.|.|TRBJ2-3|TRBV7-8
CASSLHPGGGTDTQYF
TGTGCCAGCAGCCTACACCCTGGGGGAGGCACAGATACGCAGTATTTT
>TRBD2|.|TRBJ2-5|TRBV2
CASSLPGGVGETQYF
TGTGCCAGCAGCCTCCCGGGGGGGGTTGGGGAGACCCAGTACTTC
>.|.|TRBJ2-6|TRBV5-4
CASSESPHLSGANVLTF
TGTGCCAGCAGCGAATCTCCACACCTCTCTGGGGCCAACGTCCTGACTTTC
>TRBD1|.|TRBJ1-1|TRBV7-9
CASSNRDRGFPEAFF
TGTGCCAGCAGCAACCGGGACAGGGGTTTCCCTGAAGCTTTCTTT
>.|.|TRBJ2-3|TRBV10-1
CASSESGGKKDTQYF
TGCGCCAGCAGTGAGTCGGGGGGAAAGAAAGATACGCAGTATTTT
>.|.|TRBJ2-5|TRBV11-3
CASSHPGGTQYF
TGTGCCAGCAGTCACCCTGGCGGGACCCAGTACTTC
>TRBD1|once|TRBJ2-7|TRBV5-1
CASSIGVRGRRHEQYF
TGCGCCAGCAGCATTGGGGTCAGGGGGCGCCGCCACGAGCAGTACTTC
>.|few|TRBJ2-7|TRBV5-6
CASSLFGTQTYEQYF
TGTGCCAGCAGCTTGTTTGGGACACAGACCTACGAGCAGTACTTC
>.|.|TRBJ2-3|TRBV7-3
CASSSGASSTDTQYF
TGTGCCAGCAGCTCCGGAGCTTCTAGCACAGATACGCAGTATTTT
>TRBD1|.|TRBJ2-1|TRBV5-1
CASSLQGSREQFF
TGCGCCAGCAGCTTACAGGGGTCGAGGGAGCAGTTCTTC
>.|.|TRBJ2-7|TRBV11-2
CASSSPGLNTYEQYF
TGTGCCAGCAGCTCCCCCGGACTCAACACCTACGAGCAGTACTTC
>.|.|TRBJ2-2|TRBV7-2
CASSATLTLTGELFF
TGTGCCAGCAGCGCGACCCTGACACTGACCGGGGAGCTGTTTTTT
>.|.|TRBJ2-1|TRBV11-2
CASSPTNSYNEQFF
TGTGCCAGCAGCCCAACCAACAGCTACAATGAGCAGTTCTTC
>TRBD1|.|TRBJ1-2|TRBV28
CATGTGNYGYTF
TGTGCCACCGGGACAGGGAACTATGGCTACACCTTC
>.|.|TRBJ2-6|TRBV27
CASSLTGASGRSGANVLTF
TGTGCCAGCAGTTTAACGGGGGCTAGCGGACGCTCTGGGGCCAACGTCCTGACTTTC
>.|.|TRBJ2-7|TRBV14
CASSQPGVAYEQYF
TGTGCCAGCAGCCAACCGGGAGTCGCTTACGAGCAGTACTTC
>TRBD2|few|TRBJ2-1|TRBV10-3
CAISVAGEAYNEQFF
TGTGCCATCAGCGTAGCGGGGGAGGCCTACAATGAGCAGTTCTTC
>TRBD2|once|TRBJ2-2|TRBV19
CASSTLGLAGAGELFF
TGTGCCAGTAGTACTCTGGGACTAGCGGGGGCCGGGGAGCTGTTTTTT
>.|.|TRBJ1-4|TRBV30
CAWSWDKGEKLFF
TGTGCCTGGAGTTGGGACAAAGGTGAAAAACTGTTTTTT
>.|.|TRBJ2-7|TRBV28
CASSLGFLGQYF
TGTGCCAGCAGTTTAGGGTTTTTAGGGCAGTACTTC
>.|once|TRBJ1-2|TRBV5-5
CASSRDYRYFYGYTF
TGTGCCAGCAGCCGAGATTACAGATATTTCTATGGCTACACCTTC